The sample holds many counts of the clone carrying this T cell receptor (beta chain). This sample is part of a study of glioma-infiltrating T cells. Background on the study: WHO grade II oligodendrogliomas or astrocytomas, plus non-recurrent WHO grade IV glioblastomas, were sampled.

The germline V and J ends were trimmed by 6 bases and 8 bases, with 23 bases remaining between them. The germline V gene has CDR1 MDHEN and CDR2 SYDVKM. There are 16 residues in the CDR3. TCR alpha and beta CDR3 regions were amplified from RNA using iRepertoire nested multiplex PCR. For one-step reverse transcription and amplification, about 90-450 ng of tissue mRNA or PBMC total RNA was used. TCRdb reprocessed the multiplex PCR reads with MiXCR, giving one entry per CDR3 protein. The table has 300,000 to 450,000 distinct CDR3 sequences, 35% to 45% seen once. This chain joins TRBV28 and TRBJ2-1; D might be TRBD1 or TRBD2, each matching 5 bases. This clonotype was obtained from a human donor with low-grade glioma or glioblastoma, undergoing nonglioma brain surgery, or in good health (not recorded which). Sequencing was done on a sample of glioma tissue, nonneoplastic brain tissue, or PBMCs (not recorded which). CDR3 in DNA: TGTGCCAGCAGCTCCGTGGGGACCGGAATTACAGATGAGCAGTTCTTC. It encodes CASSSVGTGITDEQFF.